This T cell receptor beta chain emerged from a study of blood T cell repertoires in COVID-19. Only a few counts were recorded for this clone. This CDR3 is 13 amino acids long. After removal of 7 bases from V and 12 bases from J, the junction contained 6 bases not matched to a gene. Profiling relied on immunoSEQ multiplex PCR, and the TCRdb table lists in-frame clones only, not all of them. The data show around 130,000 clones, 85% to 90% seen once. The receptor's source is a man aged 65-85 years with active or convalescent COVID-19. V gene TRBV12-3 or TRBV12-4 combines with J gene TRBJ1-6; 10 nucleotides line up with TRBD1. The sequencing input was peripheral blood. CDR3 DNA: TGTGCCAGCACCCCGGACAGGGGGAGACCCCTCCACTTT. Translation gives CASTPDRGRPLHF.